Each of the 22 T cell receptor beta chains below was sequenced from the same sample in a study of cytomegalovirus exposure and HLA in healthy donors. Amplification used 60 Vbeta primers and 13 Jbeta primers. The data were produced by immunoSEQ multiplex PCR, yet TCRdb's version contains in-frame clones alone and is incomplete. The data include around 50,000 clones; the top ten clones carry 6.5% to 8.5%. Sequenced material: PBMCs. These TCRs come from a woman in her thirties or forties in good health and CMV-seronegative.

V gene TRBV6-5 combines with J gene TRBJ2-6; 7 positions agree with TRBD1. Trimming at V came to 9 bases and at J to 3 bases, leaving 8 bases not matched to a gene. Germline V gives CDR1 MNHEY, CDR2 SVGAGI. The CDR3 has 15 residues. CDR3 sequence reads: CASGSQGVGANVLTF. The DNA of the CDR3 is TGTGCCAGTGGGTCCCAGGGGGTTGGGGCCAACGTCCTGACTTTC.

The V and J genes are TRBV4-2 and TRBJ2-5; D possibly corresponds to TRBD2 (6 bases). The germline V and J ends were trimmed by 3 bases and 5 bases, with 34 bases remaining between them. Per the germline V gene, CDR1 is LGHNA and CDR2 is YNFKEQ. The CDR3 sequence is 21 residues long. For the CDR3, the DNA is TGTGCCAGCAGCCAGGGTCCCCGGCGGGGATCTTTCCCCGGCGGGGACGAGACCCAGTACTTC. Translation: CASSQGPRRGSFPGGDETQYF.

V and J are TRBV28 and TRBJ1-5, with 9 bases fitting TRBD1. Germline loops: CDR1 MDHEN, CDR2 SYDVKM. The CDR3 spans 15 residues. J gave up 4 bases and V 5 bases, and 6 bases lay outside the gene matches. The CDR3 reads CASSRDRAENQPQHF. The DNA of the CDR3 is TGTGCCAGCAGTCGGGACAGGGCGGAGAATCAGCCCCAGCATTTT.

The chain combines TRBV6-1 with TRBJ1-3, with D perhaps TRBD1 (6 bases). CDR3 size: 14 residues. V lost 6 bases and J lost 0, with 9 bases in between. CDR1 and CDR2 from the germline V gene are MNHNS and SASEGT. CDR3 coding DNA: TGTGCCAGCAGAACAGGGAGCTCTGGAAACACCATATATTTT. Protein: CASRTGSSGNTIYF.

V gene TRBV29-1 combines with J gene TRBJ2-5, with 7 nucleotides matching TRBD1. The CDR3 loop spans 12 amino acids. Trimming at V came to 7 bases and at J to 4 bases, leaving 6 bases not matched to a gene. The germline V gene has CDR1 SQVTM and CDR2 ANQGSEA. As DNA, the CDR3 is TGCAGCGCCCCCACAGGGGTAGAGACCCAGTACTTC. Protein product: CSAPTGVETQYF.

This sequence joins TRBV19 and TRBJ2-3; D gene unclear. Germline assignment: CDR1 LNHDA and CDR2 SQIVND (reference sequence). The CDR3 covers 13 residues. Trimming cost V 4 bases and J 6 bases, with 11 bases left between them. In nucleotides, the CDR3 is TGTGCCAGTAGTAACCGTGCCCGGGATACGCAGTATTTT. Translated: CASSNRARDTQYF.

The chain carries TRBV4-2 and TRBJ2-3; 10 nucleotides line up with TRBD2. The CDR3 loop spans 17 amino acids. Looked up from germline, CDR1 is LGHNA and CDR2 is YNFKEQ. With 1 base clipped from V and 2 bases from J, the junction kept 6 bases outside the gene matches. The CDR3 DNA reads as TGTGCCAGCAGCCAAGTCTCGAGCGGGGGGGCCACAGATACGCAGTATTTT. Its protein is CASSQVSSGGATDTQYF.

Regarding this clone: The same CDR3 is also encoded by other DNA sequences in this sample. J is TRBJ2-7 and V is TRBV9, with a tentative D call TRBD1 (5 bases). The germline gives CDR1 SGDLS, CDR2 YYNGEE. Deletions cut 0 bases from V and 9 bases from J, with 22 bases between. The CDR3 loop spans 16 amino acids. CDR3 in amino acids: CASSVGRRGQGFVQYF. CDR3 in DNA: TGTGCCAGCAGCGTAGGGCGGAGAGGCCAGGGTTTCGTGCAGTACTTC.

The chain has TRBV25-1 and TRBJ1-4; tentatively, D is TRBD1 (6 bases). The CDR3 runs 15 residues. Per germline, CDR1 MGHDK and CDR2 SYGVNS. Deletions cut 3 bases from V and 6 bases from J, with 14 bases between. This chain's CDR3 is CASSDPQGTYEKLFF. Here the CDR3 DNA reads TGTGCCAGCAGTGATCCCCAGGGGACGTATGAAAAACTGTTTTTT.

The V and J genes are TRBV7-9 and TRBJ2-7, with 10 bases fitting TRBD1. In germline, CDR1 is SEHNR, CDR2 FQNEAQ (reference sequence). The CDR3 covers 16 residues. J lost 3 bases, V lost 4 bases, and 9 bases had no gene match. The CDR3 loop reads CASSSPGTGVGYEQYF. As DNA, the CDR3 is TGTGCCAGCAGCTCGCCGGGGACAGGGGTGGGCTACGAGCAGTACTTC.

The chain employs TRBV27 and TRBJ2-4; D not certain. Germline values: CDR1 MNHEY, CDR2 SMNVEV (reference sequence). Trimming pared 8 bases from V and 0 bases from J, leaving 11 bases between. CDR3 length: 14 amino acids. The CDR3 spells CASRTAVAKNIQYF. CDR3 sequence (DNA): TGTGCCAGCCGCACTGCCGTAGCCAAAAACATTCAGTACTTC.

The V call is TRBV4-3, the J call TRBJ2-1, with a possible D match to TRBD1 (5 bases). The germline V and J ends were trimmed by 0 bases and 8 bases, with 8 bases remaining between them. The CDR3 contains 13 residues. The germline V gene encodes CDR1 LGHNA and CDR2 YSLEER. Written as DNA, the CDR3 is TGCGCCAGCAGCCAAGATGGGGCATATGAGCAGTTCTTC. Residues: CASSQDGAYEQFF.

The V and J genes are TRBV28 and TRBJ2-1; 8 nucleotides match TRBD2. CDR3 length equals 18 residues. CDR1 and CDR2 (germline): MDHEN, SYDVKM. J was trimmed by 0 bases and V by 3 bases; bases with no gene match: 10. The CDR3 protein is CASSLVAGPTSSYNEQFF. CDR3 sequence (DNA): TGTGCCAGCAGTTTGGTAGCGGGACCCACTAGCTCCTACAATGAGCAGTTCTTC.

The J gene is TRBJ2-3, the V gene TRBV19, with 7 bases matching TRBD1. This CDR3 is built from 15 residues. Germline values: CDR1 LNHDA, CDR2 SQIVND (reference sequence). The V segment lost 3 bases and the J segment 1 base; nucleotides outside the gene matches: 4. CDR3 loop: CASSMGDSRTDTQYF. CDR3 sequence (DNA): TGTGCCAGTAGTATGGGGGACAGCCGCACAGATACGCAGTATTTT.

V and J are TRBV7-3 and TRBJ2-1; maybe TRBD2 (5 bases). The CDR3 sequence is 17 residues long. V was cut by 1 base and J by 0 bases, with 13 bases left in between. From germline, CDR1 is SGHTA and CDR2 FQGTGA. CDR3 nucleotide sequence: TGTGCCAGCAGCTTAAGTGCTAGCCTGATCTCCTACAATGAGCAGTTCTTC. This codes for CASSLSASLISYNEQFF.

The chain carries TRBV7-9 and TRBJ1-3; 7 bases map to TRBD1. The trim removed 5 bases at V and 2 bases at J, leaving 6 bases unmatched. The germline CDR1 and CDR2 sequences are SEHNR and FQNEAQ (reference sequence). There are 15 residues in the CDR3. CDR3 sequence: CASSLRGSPGNTIYF. CDR3 nucleotides: TGTGCCAGCAGCCTCAGGGGGTCCCCTGGAAACACCATATATTTT.

V is TRBV30 and J is TRBJ1-5, with 8 nucleotides matching TRBD1. J lost 5 bases, V lost 2 bases, and 5 bases had no gene match. The CDR3 runs to 14 residues. Germline-derived CDR1 and CDR2 are GTSNPN and SVGIG (reference sequence). The CDR3 region is CAWSITGGDQPQHF. CDR3 nucleotides: TGTGCCTGGAGTATAACAGGGGGGGATCAGCCCCAGCATTTT.

This chain joins TRBV28 and TRBJ2-1; 11 positions match TRBD2. The CDR3 extends over 17 amino acids. Trimming took 7 bases from V and 3 from J; bases not matched to a gene: 11. The V gene's germline CDR1 is MDHEN and CDR2 SYDVKM. The CDR3 is CASIGNSGRVYYNEQFF. In DNA form, the CDR3 reads TGTGCCAGCATTGGAAATAGCGGGAGGGTCTACTACAATGAGCAGTTCTTC.

The chain uses TRBV28 and TRBJ1-4, with D uncertain. CDR3 size: 15 residues. The V end was cut by 5 bases, the J end by 10 bases, with 20 bases between. Germline V gene data show CDR1 as MDHEN and CDR2 as SYDVKM. Written as DNA, the CDR3 is TGTGCCAGCAGTCTCACAGACCTCGGTTTGGGAAAACTGTTTTTT. Translated, it gives CASSLTDLGLGKLFF.

The chain joins TRBV5-1 to TRBJ1-1; tentatively, D is TRBD1 (6 bases). Per the germline V gene, CDR1 is SGHRS and CDR2 is YFSETQ. This CDR3 spans 17 amino acids. V was pared by 1 base and J by 7 bases, with 23 bases between. The CDR3 DNA is TGCGCCAGCAGCTTGTTGTCCGACAGGAGCGGATTTTTTGAAGCTTTCTTT. It specifies CASSLLSDRSGFFEAFF.

CDR3 region: CASRTGGGNTIYF. As DNA, the CDR3 is TGTGCCAGCAGGACAGGGGGTGGAAACACCATATATTTT. The genes are TRBV6-5 and TRBJ1-3; TRBD1 matches 9 bases. With 6 bases clipped from V and 3 bases from J, the junction kept 0 bases outside the gene matches. The germline V gene encodes CDR1 MNHEY and CDR2 SVGAGI. This CDR3 has 13 residues.

The gene calls are TRBV6-5 and TRBJ1-5, with a tentative D call TRBD1 (6 bases). Deletions cut 0 bases from V and 3 bases from J, with 9 bases between. This CDR3 comprises 15 residues. Looked up from germline, CDR1 is MNHEY and CDR2 is SVGAGI. The CDR3 nucleotides are TGTGCCAGCAGTTACTCGGGGGACAACAATCAGCCCCAGCATTTT. It codes for CASSYSGDNNQPQHF.